The next 32 T cell receptor beta chains were all read from a single sample in a study of blood T cell repertoires in COVID-19. Libraries were prepared by immunoSEQ multiplex PCR; TCRdb keeps only in-frame clonotypes and omits some of them. The sample comprises some 290,000 clones, just over 90% of which are singletons, and approximately 2.4% rests with the top ten. The sequenced sample was PBMCs or T cells enriched from blood (not recorded which). These receptor sequences come from a woman in her thirties or forties with acute COVID-19.

V and J are TRBV30 and TRBJ1-1; TRBD1 aligns across 8 bases. The V segment lost 4 bases and the J segment 8 bases; nucleotides outside the gene matches: 12. CDR3 length: 14 residues. Germline values: CDR1 GTSNPN, CDR2 SVGIG (reference sequence). The CDR3 DNA reads TGTGCCTGGAAAGCGACAGGGGTCCTCCCCGAAGCTTTCTTT. Protein: CAWKATGVLPEAFF.

V is TRBV3-1 (or the pseudogene TRBV3-2) and J is TRBJ2-3, with a tentative D call TRBD1 (5 bases). Germline assignment: CDR1 LGHDT and CDR2 YNNKEL (reference sequence). The V gene lost 1 base and the J gene lost 2 bases, with 10 bases spanning the gap. The length of the CDR3 is 15 residues. The CDR3, as DNA: TGTGCCAGCAGCCAAGGAAGACAGTTCACAGATACGCAGTATTTT. It is translated as CASSQGRQFTDTQYF.

The rearrangement joins TRBV27 to TRBJ2-1, with 7 bases identical to TRBD2. The J segment lost 8 bases and the V segment lost 2 bases, leaving 9 bases of the junction unmatched. CDR1 and CDR2 from the germline V gene are MNHEY and SMNVEV (reference sequence). This CDR3 has 15 amino acids. CDR3 bases: TGTGCCAGCAGTTTAAGGGGAGGGGTTTCGGATGAGCAGTTCTTC. This encodes CASSLRGGVSDEQFF.

This chain connects TRBV27 to TRBJ2-5; TRBD2 is a possible D gene (6 bases). V lost 0 bases to trimming and J lost 5 bases, with 13 bases between them. CDR1 MNHEY and CDR2 SMNVEV come from the germline V gene (reference sequence). This CDR3 has 15 amino acids. The CDR3 here is CASSLSAGQGETQYF. CDR3 sequence (DNA): TGTGCCAGCAGTTTATCGGCGGGGCAGGGTGAGACCCAGTACTTC.

The chain joins TRBV7-8 to TRBJ2-7; 13 bases fit TRBD2. The V gene's germline CDR1 is SGHVS and CDR2 FQNEAQ. V was pared by 5 bases and J by 4 bases, with 11 bases of the junction left unmatched. This CDR3 comprises 17 residues. CDR3 coding DNA: TGTGCCAGCAGCCCAAGGGGACTAGCGGGGAAAAGGTACGAGCAGTACTTC. Translated, it gives CASSPRGLAGKRYEQYF.

V gene TRBV6-6 combines with J gene TRBJ1-6; no reliable D call. The V gene's germline CDR1 is MNHNY and CDR2 SVGAGI (reference sequence). The CDR3 spans 14 residues. V was pared by 4 bases and J by 7 bases, with 11 bases between. The CDR3 reads CASSSQVKNSPLHF. DNA of the CDR3: TGTGCCAGCAGTTCTCAGGTCAAGAATTCACCCCTCCACTTT.

V is TRBV14 and J is TRBJ1-2; the D gene is possibly TRBD1 (5 bases). The V gene's germline CDR1 is SGHDN and CDR2 FVKESK. Trimming removed 0 bases from V and 7 bases from J, with 15 bases in between. This CDR3 has 15 residues. CDR3 amino acids: CASSQDFWLGGGYTF. CDR3 bases: TGTGCCAGCAGCCAAGATTTTTGGTTGGGGGGTGGCTACACCTTC.

This clone was counted a few times. J is TRBJ1-1 and V is TRBV14; the D is unclear. Germline V CDR1 and CDR2: SGHDN, FVKESK. The CDR3 covers 14 residues. Trimming stripped 3 bases from V and 2 bases from J, with 10 bases between. CDR3 in DNA: TGTGCCAGCAGCCAGTTCGGGGTAAACACTGAAGCTTTCTTT. Protein product: CASSQFGVNTEAFF.

The V and J genes are TRBV7-8 and TRBJ1-1; 9 positions agree with TRBD1. The CDR3 contains 15 residues. In germline, CDR1 is SGHVS, CDR2 FQNEAQ. V shed 1 base and J 4 bases; nucleotides not matched to a gene: 4. This chain's CDR3 is CASSLGGQGGTEAFF. DNA of the CDR3: TGTGCCAGCAGCTTAGGGGGACAGGGAGGCACTGAAGCTTTCTTT.

CDR3 nucleotide sequence: TGTGCCAGCAGTGAAACCCTCCCGGACTTACCCTACGAGCAGTACTTC. It yields the protein CASSETLPDLPYEQYF. The chain employs TRBV2 and TRBJ2-7; D may be TRBD2 (5 bases). From germline, CDR1 is SNHLY and CDR2 FYNNEI. Trimming shortened V by 2 bases and J by 2 bases, and 16 bases separated the two germline ends. The CDR3 covers 16 residues.

This rearrangement joins TRBV3-1 (or the pseudogene TRBV3-2) to TRBJ2-2; 8 bases match TRBD2. CDR1 is LGHDT, CDR2 YNNKEL, per germline (reference sequence). The CDR3 runs to 16 residues. Germline trimming cut 1 base from V and 0 bases from J; bases unmatched to any gene: 1. The CDR3 loop reads CASSQVGGANTGELFF. Written as DNA, the CDR3 is TGTGCCAGCAGCCAAGTCGGGGGGGCGAACACCGGGGAGCTGTTTTTT.

This chain uses TRBV7-2 with TRBJ1-3, with D unresolved. Germline CDR1 is SGHTA and CDR2 is FQGNSA. V lost 5 bases, J lost 0 bases, and 14 bases lay in between. This CDR3 contains 16 residues. The CDR3 loop is CASSTSTYLSGNTIYF. The CDR3 nucleotides are TGTGCCAGCAGCACCTCGACATACCTCTCTGGAAACACCATATATTTT.

The chain couples TRBV28 to TRBJ1-2; D gene unclear. This CDR3 has 14 amino acids. Germline lookup yields CDR1 MDHEN and CDR2 SYDVKM. The ends were cut back, 1 base at V and 6 bases at J, with 12 bases in the middle. The CDR3 coding sequence is TGTGCCAGCAGTTTATACGAGGGAGCGAATGGCTACACCTTC. Amino acids: CASSLYEGANGYTF.

The rearrangement uses TRBV9 and TRBJ2-3, with 8 bases fitting TRBD2. Unmatched junction bases numbered 16, after V lost 0 bases and J lost 4 bases. This CDR3 is built from 19 residues. In germline, CDR1 is SGDLS, CDR2 YYNGEE. The CDR3 DNA is TGTGCCAGCAGCGTAGCGGCCCGAGGAGGCGGGAGGCGTGCAGATACGCAGTATTTT. Translation gives CASSVAARGGGRRADTQYF.

V is TRBV5-1 and J is TRBJ2-7, with 12 bases identical to TRBD2. CDR3 length equals 18 residues. Looked up from germline, CDR1 is SGHRS and CDR2 is YFSETQ. The V and J ends lost 3 bases and 6 bases, in that order; junction bases with no gene match: 16. In DNA form, the CDR3 reads TGCGCCAGCAGCTCGCCCCTAGCGGGAGGGCCCCTAGATGGCGAGCAGTACTTC. This translates into CASSSPLAGGPLDGEQYF.

This sequence joins TRBV5-4 and TRBJ1-6; D ambiguous. Trimming left V 0 bases short and J 10 bases short, with 5 bases between. Germline assignment: CDR1 SGHNT and CDR2 YYREEE (reference sequence). The CDR3 length is 12 residues. The CDR3: CASSLDLSPLHF. CDR3 nucleotide sequence: TGTGCCAGCAGCTTGGATCTCTCACCCCTCCACTTT. Full variable domain (outside the CDR3, taken from reference TRBV5-4 and TRBJ1-6): ETGVTQSPTHLIKTRGQQVTLRCSSQSGHNTVSWYQQALGQGPQFIFQYYREEENGRGNFPPRFSGLQFPNYSSELNVNALELDDSALYLCASSLDLSPLHFGNGTRLTVT.

CDR3 region: CASSLTQGYRTEAFF. CDR3 in DNA: TGTGCCAGCAGCTTAACGCAGGGGTATCGTACTGAAGCTTTCTTT. V is TRBV7-9 and J is TRBJ1-1; a weak D match, TRBD1 (6 bases). The CDR3 covers 15 residues. The V and J ends lost 2 bases and 5 bases respectively, with 15 bases between them. Germline CDR1 SEHNR, CDR2 FQNEAQ (reference sequence).

The rearrangement links TRBV13 to TRBJ1-1, with a possible D match to TRBD1 (6 bases). Germline-derived CDR1 and CDR2 are PRHDT and FYEKMQ (reference sequence). V dropped 3 bases and J dropped 8 bases, with 13 bases sitting between them. The CDR3 consists of 13 residues. This chain's CDR3 is CASSFVVDSEAFF. The DNA of the CDR3 is TGTGCCAGCAGCTTCGTGGTGGACAGCGAAGCTTTCTTT.

The chain joins TRBV6-5 to TRBJ1-3; D unresolved. This CDR3 comprises 14 residues. The germline V gene has CDR1 MNHEY and CDR2 SVGAGI. Trimming cost V 6 bases and J 2 bases, with 11 bases left between them. The CDR3 reads CASRPEYPGNTIYF. CDR3 DNA sequence: TGTGCCAGCAGACCGGAGTACCCTGGAAACACCATATATTTT.

The chain has TRBV3-1 (or the pseudogene TRBV3-2) and TRBJ1-2, with TRBD1 matching over 12 bases. Germline V gene data show CDR1 as LGHDT and CDR2 as YNNKEL (reference sequence). This CDR3 has 16 residues. V was pared by 4 bases and J by 8 bases, with 11 bases of the junction left unmatched. CDR3 DNA sequence: TGTGCCAGCAGCCTAACACCGGGACAGGGGGCAGAAGGCTACACCTTC. This codes for CASSLTPGQGAEGYTF.

The chain links TRBV14 to TRBJ2-1; unclear D gene. CDR3 length equals 12 residues. CDR1 is SGHDN, CDR2 FVKESK, per germline. V was clipped by 2 bases and J by 8 bases, with 7 bases between them. As DNA, the CDR3 is TGTGCCAGCAGCCAATTCTATTATGAGCAGTTCTTC. This codes for CASSQFYYEQFF. The full variable domain, rest sourced from reference TRBV14 and TRBJ2-1, is EAGVTQFPSHSVIEKGQTVTLRCDPISGHDNLYWYRRVMGKEIKFLLHFVKESKQDESGMPNNRFLAERTGGTYSTLKVQPAELEDSGVYFCASSQFYYEQFFGPGTRLTVL.

The CDR3 loop is CASSLDRLADTQYF. Written as DNA, the CDR3 is TGTGCCAGCAGCTTAGATAGACTAGCAGATACGCAGTATTTT. The chain carries TRBV11-3 and TRBJ2-3, with a tentative D call TRBD2 (6 bases). V lost 0 bases to trimming and J lost 4 bases, with 8 bases between them. Germline V gene sequence: CDR1 SGHNT, CDR2 YENEEA. CDR3 length equals 14 residues.

The rearrangement uses TRBV12-3 or TRBV12-4 and TRBJ2-4, with D unclear. Trimming took 5 bases from V and 9 from J, leaving 11 bases between them. This CDR3 contains 12 residues. The CDR3 nucleotides are TGTGCCAGCAGTCGCGCGCCTATCATTCAGTACTTC. Its translation is CASSRAPIIQYF.

The rearrangement joins TRBV4-3 to TRBJ1-1; tentative D call: TRBD1 (5 bases). Germline values: CDR1 LGHNA, CDR2 YSLEER. CDR3 length: 14 amino acids. V was cut by 4 bases and J by 7 bases, with 16 bases left in between. This chain's CDR3 is CASSRSGGQFEAFF. The CDR3 DNA sequence: TGCGCCAGCAGCCGCTCGGGGGGTCAGTTTGAAGCTTTCTTT.

This clone occurred once. The V call is TRBV19, the J call TRBJ1-5; 9 nucleotides agree with TRBD1. The CDR3 loop spans 15 amino acids. The germline V gene encodes CDR1 LNHDA and CDR2 SQIVND (reference sequence). Trimming cost V 6 bases and J 2 bases; bases outside gene matches: 5. CDR3 sequence reads: CASSRTGDGNQPQHF. DNA of the CDR3: TGTGCCAGTAGCAGGACAGGGGATGGCAATCAGCCCCAGCATTTT.

The V gene is TRBV6-6, the J gene TRBJ1-1, with TRBD1 as a possible D gene (6 bases). The CDR3 spans 13 residues. Trimming cost V 6 bases and J 1 base, with 9 bases left between them. The germline CDR1 and CDR2 sequences are MNHNY and SVGAGI (reference sequence). This chain's CDR3 is CASSTGSNTEAFF. CDR3 bases: TGTGCCAGCAGCACAGGGTCGAACACTGAAGCTTTCTTT.

This chain links TRBV28 with TRBJ1-4; D remains unclear. CDR1 MDHEN and CDR2 SYDVKM come from the germline V gene. This CDR3 is 15 amino acids long. V lost 5 bases and J lost 7, with 17 bases in between. The DNA of the CDR3 is TGTGCCAGCAGTCCACCCGGTGTCTCAGGTGAAAAACTGTTTTTT. Translating it yields CASSPPGVSGEKLFF.

The chain recombines TRBV19 with TRBJ1-5, with 9 bases matching TRBD1. From germline, CDR1 is LNHDA and CDR2 SQIVND (reference sequence). CDR3 length: 15 residues. With V trimmed by 4 bases and J by 6 bases, 7 bases remained unmatched. As DNA, the CDR3 is TGTGCCAGTAGTAATGGACAGGGGCGTTTTCAGCCCCAGCATTTT. As protein: CASSNGQGRFQPQHF.

The V gene is TRBV9, the J gene TRBJ2-2; 12 bases line up with TRBD2. The length of the CDR3 is 18 residues. J lost 4 bases, V lost 3 bases, and 10 bases had no gene match. The germline V gene encodes CDR1 SGDLS and CDR2 YYNGEE. DNA of the CDR3: TGTGCCAGCAGCGCAAATCTCGGACTAGCGGGATTCACCGGGGAGCTGTTTTTT. The encoded protein is CASSANLGLAGFTGELFF.

The chain is built from TRBV4-1 and TRBJ1-4; D may be TRBD1 (6 bases). Germline V gene data show CDR1 as MGHRA and CDR2 as YSYEKL. Trimming shortened V by 2 bases and J by 8 bases, and 15 bases separated the two germline ends. CDR3 size: 15 residues. As DNA, the CDR3 is TGCGCCAGCAGCCAACTCGGGACACGAGCCGAAAAACTGTTTTTT. Amino acids: CASSQLGTRAEKLFF.

This chain connects TRBV6-5 to TRBJ2-7; 9 bases map to TRBD1. The CDR3 runs 15 residues. From germline, CDR1 is MNHEY and CDR2 SVGAGI. With V trimmed by 6 bases and J by 6 bases, 12 bases remained unmatched. The CDR3 sequence is CASRTGGTSRGEQYF. CDR3 DNA: TGTGCCAGCAGGACAGGGGGAACCTCTAGGGGCGAGCAGTACTTC.

The chain employs TRBV29-1 and TRBJ2-7; possibly TRBD1 for D (5 bases). The V gene's germline CDR1 is SQVTM and CDR2 ANQGSEA. The CDR3 contains 12 residues. Trimming left V 5 bases short and J 3 bases short, with 11 bases between. The CDR3 here is CSVTGFGYEQYF. CDR3 coding DNA: TGCAGCGTTACAGGTTTTGGCTACGAGCAGTACTTC.